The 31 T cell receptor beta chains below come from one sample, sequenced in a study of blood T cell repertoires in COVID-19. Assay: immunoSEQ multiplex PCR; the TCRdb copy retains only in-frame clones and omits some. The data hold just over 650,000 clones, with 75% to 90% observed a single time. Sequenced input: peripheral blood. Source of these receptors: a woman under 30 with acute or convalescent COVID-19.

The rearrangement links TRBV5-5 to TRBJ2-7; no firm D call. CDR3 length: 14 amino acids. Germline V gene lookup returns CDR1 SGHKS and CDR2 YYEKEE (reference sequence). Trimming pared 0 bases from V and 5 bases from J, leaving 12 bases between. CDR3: CASSLEYGFDEQYF. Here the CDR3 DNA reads TGTGCCAGCAGCTTGGAGTACGGGTTTGACGAGCAGTACTTC.

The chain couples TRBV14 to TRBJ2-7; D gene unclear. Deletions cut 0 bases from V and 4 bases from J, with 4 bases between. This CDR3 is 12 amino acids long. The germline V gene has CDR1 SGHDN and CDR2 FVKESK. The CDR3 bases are TGTGCCAGCAGCCAAGATACTTACGAGCAGTACTTC. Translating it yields CASSQDTYEQYF.

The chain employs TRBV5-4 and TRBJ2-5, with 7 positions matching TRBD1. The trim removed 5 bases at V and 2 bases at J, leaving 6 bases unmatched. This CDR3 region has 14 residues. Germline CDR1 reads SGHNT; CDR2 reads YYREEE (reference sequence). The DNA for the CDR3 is TGTGCCAGCAGTTCGAGACAGGGTCAAGAGACCCAGTACTTC. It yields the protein CASSSRQGQETQYF.

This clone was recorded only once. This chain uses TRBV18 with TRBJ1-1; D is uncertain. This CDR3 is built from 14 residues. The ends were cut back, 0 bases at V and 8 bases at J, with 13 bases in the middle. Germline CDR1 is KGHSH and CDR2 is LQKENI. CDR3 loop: CASSPPMPYPEAFF. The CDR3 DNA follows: TGTGCCAGCTCACCACCGATGCCCTACCCCGAAGCTTTCTTT.

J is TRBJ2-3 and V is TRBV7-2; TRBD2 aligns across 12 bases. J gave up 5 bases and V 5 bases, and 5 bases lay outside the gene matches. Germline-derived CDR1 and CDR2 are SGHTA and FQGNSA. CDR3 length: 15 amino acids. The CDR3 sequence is CASSASGGELDTQYF. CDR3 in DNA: TGTGCCAGCAGCGCTAGCGGGGGGGAATTAGATACGCAGTATTTT.

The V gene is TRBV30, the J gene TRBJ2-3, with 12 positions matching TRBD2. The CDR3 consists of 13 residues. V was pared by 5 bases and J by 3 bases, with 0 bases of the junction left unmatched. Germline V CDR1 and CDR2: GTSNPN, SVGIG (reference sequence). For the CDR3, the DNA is TGTGCCTGGGGACTAGCGGGGACAGATACGCAGTATTTT. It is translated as CAWGLAGTDTQYF.

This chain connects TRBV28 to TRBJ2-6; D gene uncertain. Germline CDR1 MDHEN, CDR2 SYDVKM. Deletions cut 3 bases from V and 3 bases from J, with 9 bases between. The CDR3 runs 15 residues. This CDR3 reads CASSLLGYGANVLTF. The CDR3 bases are TGTGCCAGCAGTTTGCTCGGGTATGGGGCCAACGTCCTGACTTTC.

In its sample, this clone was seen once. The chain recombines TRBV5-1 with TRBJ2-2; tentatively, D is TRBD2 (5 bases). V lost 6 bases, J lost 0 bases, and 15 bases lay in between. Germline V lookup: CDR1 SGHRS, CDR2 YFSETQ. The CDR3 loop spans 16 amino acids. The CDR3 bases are TGCGCCAGCACCCCTAGCCGACTCGCGAACACCGGGGAGCTGTTTTTT. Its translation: CASTPSRLANTGELFF. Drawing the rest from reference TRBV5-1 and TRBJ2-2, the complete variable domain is KAGVTQTPRYLIKTRGQQVTLSCSPISGHRSVSWYQQTPGQGLQFLFEYFSETQRNKGNFPGRFSGRQFSNSRSEMNVSTLELGDSALYLCASTPSRLANTGELFFGEGSRLTVL.

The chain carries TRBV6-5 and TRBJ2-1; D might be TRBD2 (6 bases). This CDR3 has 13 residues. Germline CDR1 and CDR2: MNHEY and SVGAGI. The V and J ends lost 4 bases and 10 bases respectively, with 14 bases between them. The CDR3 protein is CASSWRAMGEQFF. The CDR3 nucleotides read TGTGCCAGCAGTTGGAGGGCCATGGGCGAGCAGTTCTTC.

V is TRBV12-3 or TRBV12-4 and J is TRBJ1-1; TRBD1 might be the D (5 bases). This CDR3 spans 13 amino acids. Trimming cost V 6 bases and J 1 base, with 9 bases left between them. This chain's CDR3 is CASSNTGNTEAFF. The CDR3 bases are TGTGCCAGCAGCAACACAGGGAACACTGAAGCTTTCTTT.

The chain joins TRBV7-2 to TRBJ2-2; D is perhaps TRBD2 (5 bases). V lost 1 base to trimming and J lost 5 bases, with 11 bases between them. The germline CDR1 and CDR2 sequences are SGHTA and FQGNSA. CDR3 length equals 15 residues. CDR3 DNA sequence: TGTGCCAGCAGCTTAGTAGTAGGCGGGACCGGGGAGCTGTTTTTT. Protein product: CASSLVVGGTGELFF.

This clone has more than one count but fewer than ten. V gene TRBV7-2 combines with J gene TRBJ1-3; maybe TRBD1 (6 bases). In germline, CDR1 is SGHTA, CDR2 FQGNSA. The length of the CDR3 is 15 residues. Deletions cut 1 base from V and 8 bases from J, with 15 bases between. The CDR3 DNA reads TGTGCCAGCAGCTTAGAAGGGGGAGAGCGGTACACCATATATTTT. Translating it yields CASSLEGGERYTIYF.

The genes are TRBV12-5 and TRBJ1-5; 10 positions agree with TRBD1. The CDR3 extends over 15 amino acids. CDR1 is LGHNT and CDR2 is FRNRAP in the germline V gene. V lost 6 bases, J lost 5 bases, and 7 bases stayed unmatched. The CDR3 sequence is CASGPGQGRDQPQHF. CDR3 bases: TGTGCTAGTGGGCCGGGACAGGGGAGGGATCAGCCCCAGCATTTT.

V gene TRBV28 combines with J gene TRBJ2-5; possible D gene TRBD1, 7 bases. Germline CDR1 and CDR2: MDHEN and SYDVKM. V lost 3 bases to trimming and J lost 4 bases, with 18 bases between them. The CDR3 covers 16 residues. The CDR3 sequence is CASSLYGGGGLETQYF. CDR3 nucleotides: TGTGCCAGCAGTTTGTATGGAGGGGGCGGGTTAGAGACCCAGTACTTC. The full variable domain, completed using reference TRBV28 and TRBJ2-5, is DVKVTQSSRYLVKRTGEKVFLECVQDMDHENMFWYRQDPGLGLRLIYFSYDVKMKEKGDIPEGYSVSREKKERFSLILESASTNQTSMYLCASSLYGGGGLETQYFGPGTRLLVL.

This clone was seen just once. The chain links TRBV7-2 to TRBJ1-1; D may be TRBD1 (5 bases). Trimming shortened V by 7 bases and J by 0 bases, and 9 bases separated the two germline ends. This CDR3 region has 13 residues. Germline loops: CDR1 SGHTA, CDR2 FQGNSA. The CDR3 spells CASTRAMNTEAFF. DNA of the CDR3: TGTGCCAGCACCAGGGCCATGAACACTGAAGCTTTCTTT.

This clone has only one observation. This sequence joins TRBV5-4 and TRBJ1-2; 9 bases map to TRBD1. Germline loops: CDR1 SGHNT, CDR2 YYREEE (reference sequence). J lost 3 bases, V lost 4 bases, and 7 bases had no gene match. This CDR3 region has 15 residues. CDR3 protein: CASSNPGQGDYGYTF. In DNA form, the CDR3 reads TGTGCCAGCAGCAATCCGGGACAGGGCGACTATGGCTACACCTTC.

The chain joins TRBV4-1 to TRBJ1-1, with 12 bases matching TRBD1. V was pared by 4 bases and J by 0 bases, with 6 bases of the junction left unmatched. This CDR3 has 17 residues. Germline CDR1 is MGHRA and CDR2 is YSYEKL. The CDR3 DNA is TGCGCCAGCAGCCCCACCGGGACAGGGGGCATGAACACTGAAGCTTTCTTT. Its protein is CASSPTGTGGMNTEAFF.

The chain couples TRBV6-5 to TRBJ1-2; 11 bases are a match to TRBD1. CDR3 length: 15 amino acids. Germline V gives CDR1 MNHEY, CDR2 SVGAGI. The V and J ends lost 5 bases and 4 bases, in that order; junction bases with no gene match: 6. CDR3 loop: CASSPDRGRRYGYTF. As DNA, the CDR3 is TGTGCCAGCAGTCCGGACAGGGGGCGCCGCTATGGCTACACCTTC.

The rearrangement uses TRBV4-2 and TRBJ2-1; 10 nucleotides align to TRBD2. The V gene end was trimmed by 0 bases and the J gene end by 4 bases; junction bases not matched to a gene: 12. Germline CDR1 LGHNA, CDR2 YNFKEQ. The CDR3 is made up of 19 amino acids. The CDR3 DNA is TGTGCCAGCAGCCAAGATTTAGTGTCGGCGACTAGCGGGTACAATGAGCAGTTCTTC. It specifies CASSQDLVSATSGYNEQFF.

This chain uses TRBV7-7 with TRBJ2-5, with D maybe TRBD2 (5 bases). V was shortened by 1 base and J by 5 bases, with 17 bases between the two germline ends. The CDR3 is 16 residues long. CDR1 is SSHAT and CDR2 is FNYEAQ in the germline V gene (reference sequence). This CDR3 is CASSLEGLETGETQYF. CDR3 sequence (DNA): TGTGCCAGCAGCTTAGAAGGTCTCGAAACGGGGGAGACCCAGTACTTC. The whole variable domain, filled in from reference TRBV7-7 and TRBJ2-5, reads GAGVSQSPRYKVTKRGQDVTLRCDPISSHATLYWYQQALGQGPEFLTYFNYEAQPDKSGLPSDRFSAERPEGSISTLTIQRTEQRDSAMYRCASSLEGLETGETQYFGPGTRLLVL.

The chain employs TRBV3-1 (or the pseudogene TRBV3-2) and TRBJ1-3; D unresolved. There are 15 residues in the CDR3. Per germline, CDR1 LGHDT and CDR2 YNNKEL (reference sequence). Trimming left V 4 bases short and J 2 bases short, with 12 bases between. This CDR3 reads CASSPQRPTGNTIYF. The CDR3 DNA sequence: TGTGCCAGCAGCCCCCAGCGACCCACTGGAAACACCATATATTTT.

The CDR3 here is CASSYSTRLLDGYTF. DNA of the CDR3: TGTGCCAGCAGTTACTCGACCAGACTGCTAGATGGCTACACCTTC. The chain carries TRBV6-5 and TRBJ1-2; D unresolved. The CDR3 has 15 residues. Per the germline V gene, CDR1 is MNHEY and CDR2 is SVGAGI. Trimming pared 0 bases from V and 6 bases from J, leaving 14 bases between.

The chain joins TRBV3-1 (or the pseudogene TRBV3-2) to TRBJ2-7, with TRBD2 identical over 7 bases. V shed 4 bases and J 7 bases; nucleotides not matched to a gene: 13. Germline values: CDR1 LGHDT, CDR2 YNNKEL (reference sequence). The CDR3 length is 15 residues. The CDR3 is CASSPTSSGTTEQYF. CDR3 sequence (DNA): TGTGCCAGCAGCCCCACAAGTTCCGGGACTACGGAGCAGTACTTC.

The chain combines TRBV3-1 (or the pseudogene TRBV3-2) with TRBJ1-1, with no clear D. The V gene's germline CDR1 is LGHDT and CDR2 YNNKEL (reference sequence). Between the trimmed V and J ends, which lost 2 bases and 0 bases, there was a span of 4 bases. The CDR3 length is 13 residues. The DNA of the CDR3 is TGTGCCAGCAGCCAACAGATGAACACTGAAGCTTTCTTT. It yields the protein CASSQQMNTEAFF.

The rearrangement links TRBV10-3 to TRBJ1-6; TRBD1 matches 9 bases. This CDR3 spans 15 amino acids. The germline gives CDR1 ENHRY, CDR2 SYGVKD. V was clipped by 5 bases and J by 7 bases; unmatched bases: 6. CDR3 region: CAISYTGQGNSPLHF. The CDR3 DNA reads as TGTGCCATCAGTTATACGGGACAGGGAAATTCACCCCTCCACTTT.

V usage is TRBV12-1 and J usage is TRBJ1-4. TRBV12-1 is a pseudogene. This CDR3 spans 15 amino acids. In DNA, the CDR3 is TGTGCCAGCAGCCTTGAGCGGCGCCTTAATGAAAAACTGTTTTTT. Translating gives CASSLERRLNEKLFF.

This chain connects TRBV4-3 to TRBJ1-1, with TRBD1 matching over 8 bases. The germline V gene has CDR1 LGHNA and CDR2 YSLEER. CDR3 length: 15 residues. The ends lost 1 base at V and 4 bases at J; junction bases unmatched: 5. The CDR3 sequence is CASSQVQTGVTEAFF. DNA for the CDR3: TGCGCCAGCAGCCAAGTCCAGACAGGGGTCACTGAAGCTTTCTTT.

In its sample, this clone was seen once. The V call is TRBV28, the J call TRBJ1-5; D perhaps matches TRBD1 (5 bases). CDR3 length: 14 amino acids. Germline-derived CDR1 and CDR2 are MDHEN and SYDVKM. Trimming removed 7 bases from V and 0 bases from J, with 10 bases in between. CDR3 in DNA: TGTGCCAGCACCGGGGGTAATAGCAATCAGCCCCAGCATTTT. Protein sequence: CASTGGNSNQPQHF.

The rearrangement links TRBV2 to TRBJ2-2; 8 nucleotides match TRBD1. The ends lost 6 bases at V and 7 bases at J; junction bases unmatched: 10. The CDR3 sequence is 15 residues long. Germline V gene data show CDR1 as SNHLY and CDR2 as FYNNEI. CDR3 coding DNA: TGTGCCAGCAGGACCGGGACAGGCTCGAGCGGGGAGCTGTTTTTT. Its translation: CASRTGTGSSGELFF.

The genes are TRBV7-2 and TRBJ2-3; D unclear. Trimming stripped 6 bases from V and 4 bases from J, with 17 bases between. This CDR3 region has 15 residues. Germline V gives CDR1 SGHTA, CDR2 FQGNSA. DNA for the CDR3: TGTGCCAGCAGAGCCCCCCCGGTCACCGCAGATACGCAGTATTTT. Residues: CASRAPPVTADTQYF.

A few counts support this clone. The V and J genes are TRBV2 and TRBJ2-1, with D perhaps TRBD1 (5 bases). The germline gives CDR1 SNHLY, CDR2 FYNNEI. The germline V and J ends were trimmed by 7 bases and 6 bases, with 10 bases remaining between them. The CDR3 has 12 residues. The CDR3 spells CASKGLRNEQFF. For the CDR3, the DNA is TGTGCCAGCAAGGGGTTGCGCAATGAGCAGTTCTTC. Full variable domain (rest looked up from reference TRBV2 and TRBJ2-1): EPEVTQTPSHQVTQMGQEVILRCVPISNHLYFYWYRQILGQKVEFLVSFYNNEISEKSEIFDDQFSVERPDGSNFTLKIRSTKLEDSAMYFCASKGLRNEQFFGPGTRLTVL.